This T cell receptor beta chain was documented in a study of shared clonotypes between healthy human individuals. Whole-study results and caveats: Estimated richness was generally greater in naive than memory subsets.

Deep level was the assay's run setting. The method was immunoSEQ multiplex PCR; TCRdb's version includes in-frame clones alone and lacks a portion of them. The data contain millions of clones, about 92% of them singletons. V shed 0 bases and J shed 4 bases, with 14 bases lying between them. CDR3 size: 16 residues. Germline V CDR1 and CDR2: MNHEY, SVGAGI. The naive CD8 subset, CD45RO-negative cells positively selected for CCR7, excluded terminally differentiated effector memory CD45RA+ cells. The donors, healthy adults who were HIV-negative, had experienced no recent acute infections or vaccinations. Note on this clone: Its antigen is currently unknown.

The sample taken for sequencing was naive CD8+ T cells from PBMCs. This TCR was sampled from a man younger than 35 in good health. Some clones in this sample may be carry-over from other donors' samples. The chain couples TRBV6-5 to TRBJ2-3; D might be TRBD2 (6 bases). The CDR3 DNA is TGTGCCAGCAGTTACTCGCTGGGACCTAGCGCAGATACGCAGTATTTT. This translates into CASSYSLGPSADTQYF.